This T cell receptor beta chain comes out of a study of radiotherapy plus CTLA-4 blockade in lung cancer. In the study overall: Objective response was observed in more than 15% of patients, and disease control in roughly 33%.

CDR1 SNHLY and CDR2 FYNNEI come from the germline V gene. Trimming took 11 bases from V and 7 from J, leaving 18 bases between them. CDR3 length: 13 residues. This clone was seen a single time. What it binds is unknown. The study, taken as a whole, reports: In blood, TCR clones derived from the tumor expanded after radiotherapy plus ipilimumab.

The assay was immunoSEQ multiplex PCR, and TCRdb's table has in-frame clones only and misses some. The data show fewer than 65,000 clones, 77% seen once. The rearrangement joins TRBV2 to TRBJ1-5; D remains ambiguous. Source: peripheral blood, taken from a patient treated with radiotherapy plus ipilimumab. The sequence derives from a human donor with non-small cell lung cancer whose response to radiotherapy plus ipilimumab could not be evaluated. The CDR3 nucleotides are TGTGCCTGCACGGTGGGGAGGCGGCAGCCCCAGCATTTT. This translates into CACTVGRRQPQHF.